The entry below gives a single T cell receptor beta chain sequence along with its context. The sample belongs to a study of blood T cell repertoires in COVID-19. Overall study context: Both acute and convalescent COVID-19 samples were obtained from the United States, Italy and Spain. T cells, B-cell-depleted T cells, or PBMCs provided the cDNA or gDNA that served as material.

Methods used by the authors: Amplified reference gene primers provided the basis for estimating nucleated cell counts. The method was immunoSEQ multiplex PCR; TCRdb's version includes in-frame clones alone and lacks a portion of them. V and J calls and clone size are those listed in that table; D and trimming were worked out from the DNA. In the table there are about 190,000 clones, around four fifths of which are singletons. CDR1 is MDHEN and CDR2 is SYDVKM in the germline V gene. V was clipped by 4 bases and J by 7 bases; unmatched bases: 16. The CDR3 is made up of 18 amino acids. The TCR sequence derives from a man aged 50 or older with active or convalescent COVID-19. The sample consisted of peripheral blood. J is TRBJ1-1 and V is TRBV28; 12 bases match TRBD1. The CDR3 coding sequence is TGTGCCAGCAGTTCCCGGGACAGGGGGCGCCCCGGAGGGGGTGAAGCTTTCTTT. Amino acids: CASSSRDRGRPGGGEAFF.